Below, 11 T cell receptor beta chains from the same sample are listed, as sequenced in a study of blood T cell repertoires in COVID-19. Libraries were prepared by immunoSEQ multiplex PCR; TCRdb keeps only in-frame clonotypes and omits some of them. The table records under 300,000 clones, roughly 85% of them present only once. The sequenced sample consisted of peripheral blood. The receptors shown here come from a man in his 60s who had recovered from COVID-19.

V is TRBV5-1 and J is TRBJ2-7; D perhaps matches TRBD2 (7 bases). The germline V gene has CDR1 SGHRS and CDR2 YFSETQ. Trimming shortened V by 4 bases and J by 0 bases, and 14 bases separated the two germline ends. The CDR3 covers 15 residues. This chain's CDR3 is CASSLGGGGSYEQYF. DNA of the CDR3: TGCGCCAGCAGCCTCGGGGGAGGGGGCTCCTACGAGCAGTACTTC. Combining the CDR3 with reference TRBV5-1 and TRBJ2-7 gives the whole variable domain KAGVTQTPRYLIKTRGQQVTLSCSPISGHRSVSWYQQTPGQGLQFLFEYFSETQRNKGNFPGRFSGRQFSNSRSEMNVSTLELGDSALYLCASSLGGGGSYEQYFGPGTRLTVT.

This rearrangement joins TRBV11-2 to TRBJ2-1, with D possibly matching TRBD1 (5 bases). V was pared by 2 bases and J by 5 bases, with 10 bases between. The CDR3 totals 14 residues. The germline V gene encodes CDR1 SGHAT and CDR2 FQNNGV. The CDR3 here is CASSLQGRDNEQFF. The CDR3 DNA reads as TGTGCCAGCAGCTTACAAGGCAGGGACAATGAGCAGTTCTTC.

The CDR3 loop is CASSLILSAGNTIYF. DNA for the CDR3: TGTGCCAGCAGTTTAATACTCTCTGCTGGAAACACCATATATTTT. The chain employs TRBV28 and TRBJ1-3, with D hard to call. Germline-derived CDR1 and CDR2 are MDHEN and SYDVKM. The CDR3 sequence is 15 residues long. V dropped 2 bases and J dropped 2 bases, with 10 bases sitting between them.

The chain employs TRBV7-2 and TRBJ2-5; TRBD2 aligns across 8 bases. Germline trimming cut 3 bases from V and 4 bases from J; bases unmatched to any gene: 4. The CDR3 extends over 14 amino acids. Germline V CDR1 and CDR2: SGHTA, FQGNSA. CDR3 sequence: CASSLTSVVETQYF. DNA for the CDR3: TGTGCCAGCAGCTTGACTAGCGTTGTAGAGACCCAGTACTTC.

This sequence joins TRBV6-5 and TRBJ2-7; TRBD1 is a possible D gene (6 bases). The CDR3 runs to 15 residues. Trimming took 2 bases from V and 1 from J, leaving 12 bases between them. Germline CDR1 MNHEY, CDR2 SVGAGI. The CDR3 DNA reads TGTGCCAGCAGTTACGAGGGACATCGGTCCTACGAGCAGTACTTC. Translated: CASSYEGHRSYEQYF.

V gene TRBV25-1 combines with J gene TRBJ2-6; 7 bases map to TRBD1. The ends lost 3 bases at V and 2 bases at J; junction bases unmatched: 4. The CDR3 extends over 16 amino acids. Germline V gene lookup returns CDR1 MGHDK and CDR2 SYGVNS. CDR3 nucleotide sequence: TGTGCCAGCAGTGACCAACAGGGGCCTGGGGCCAACGTCCTGACTTTC. Protein sequence: CASSDQQGPGANVLTF.

The chain uses TRBV19 and TRBJ2-7, with D possibly TRBD1 on 6 matching bases. In germline, CDR1 is LNHDA, CDR2 SQIVND (reference sequence). The CDR3 is 15 residues long. The ends were cut back, 4 bases at V and 3 bases at J, with 16 bases in the middle. The CDR3, as DNA: TGTGCCAGTAGTACCCCCGGGACAAAGATCTACGAGCAGTACTTC. Its protein product is CASSTPGTKIYEQYF.

CDR3: CAWSAGFRATNYGYTF. CDR3 bases: TGTGCCTGGAGTGCCGGGTTTCGAGCCACTAACTATGGCTACACCTTC. The chain employs TRBV30 and TRBJ1-2; no clear D gene. V lost 1 base, J lost 0 bases, and 15 bases lay in between. Germline CDR1 is GTSNPN and CDR2 is SVGIG (reference sequence). This CDR3 has 16 residues.

The V and J genes are TRBV6-4 and TRBJ2-1, with D tentatively TRBD1 (5 bases). Germline CDR1 and CDR2: MRHNA and SNTAGT. The CDR3 runs to 16 residues. V was clipped by 7 bases and J by 5 bases, with 21 bases between them. The CDR3: CASKGQGYSLHNEQFF. As DNA, the CDR3 is TGTGCCAGCAAGGGGCAAGGCTACTCACTCCACAATGAGCAGTTCTTC.

The genes are TRBV6-5 and TRBJ1-1, with 9 positions matching TRBD1. The germline CDR1 and CDR2 sequences are MNHEY and SVGAGI. V lost 0 bases and J lost 8; bases outside the gene matches: 4. CDR3 length equals 14 residues. CDR3 in DNA: TGTGCCAGCAGTTACTCCCCTGGACAGGGGGAAGCTTTCTTT. This sequence encodes CASSYSPGQGEAFF.

The chain uses TRBV2 and TRBJ1-6; weak D call: TRBD1 (5 bases). Germline values: CDR1 SNHLY, CDR2 FYNNEI. The CDR3 contains 15 residues. The ends were cut back, 2 bases at V and 9 bases at J, with 14 bases in the middle. Here the CDR3 DNA reads TGTGCCAGCAGTGAAAACTCAGGGATCGGTTCACCCCTCCACTTT. It translates to CASSENSGIGSPLHF.